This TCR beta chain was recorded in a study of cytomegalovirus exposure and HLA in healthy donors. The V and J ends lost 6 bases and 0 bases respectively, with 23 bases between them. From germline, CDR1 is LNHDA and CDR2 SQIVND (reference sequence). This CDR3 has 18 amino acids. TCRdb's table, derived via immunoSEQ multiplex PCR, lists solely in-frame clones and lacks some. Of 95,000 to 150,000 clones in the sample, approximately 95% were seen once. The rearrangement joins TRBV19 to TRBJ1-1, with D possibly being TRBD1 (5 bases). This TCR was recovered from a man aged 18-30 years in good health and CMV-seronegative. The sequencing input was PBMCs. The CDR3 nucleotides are TGTGCCAGTAGCCCAGGGACTCAGAGGGCACAGGTGAACACTGAAGCTTTCTTT. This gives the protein CASSPGTQRAQVNTEAFF.